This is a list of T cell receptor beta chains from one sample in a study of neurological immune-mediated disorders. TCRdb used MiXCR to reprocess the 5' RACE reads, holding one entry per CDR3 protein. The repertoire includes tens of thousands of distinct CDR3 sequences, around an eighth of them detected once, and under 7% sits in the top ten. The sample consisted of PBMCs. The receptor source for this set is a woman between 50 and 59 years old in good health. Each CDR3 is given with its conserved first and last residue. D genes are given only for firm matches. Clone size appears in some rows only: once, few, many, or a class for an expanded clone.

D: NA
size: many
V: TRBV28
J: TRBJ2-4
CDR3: CASSTTGHSLAKNIQYF
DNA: TGTGCCAGCAGTACCACGGGACATTCCTTAGCCAAAAACATTCAGTACTTC

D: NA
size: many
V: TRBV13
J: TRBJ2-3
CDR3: CASSLDVGGTQYF
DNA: TGTGCCAGCAGCTTAGACGTCGGGGGTACGCAGTATTTT

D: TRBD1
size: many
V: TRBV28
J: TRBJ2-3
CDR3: CASSSRGRRDTQYF
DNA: TGTGCCAGCAGTTCAAGGGGGCGGAGGGATACGCAGTATTTT

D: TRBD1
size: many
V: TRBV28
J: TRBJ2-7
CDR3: CASSAPPWGTGLSYEQYF
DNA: TGTGCCAGCAGCGCTCCCCCTTGGGGGACAGGGCTCTCGTACGAGCAGTACTTC

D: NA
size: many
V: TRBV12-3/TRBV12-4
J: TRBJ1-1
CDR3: CASSTVMNTEAFF
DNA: TGTGCCAGTTCGACAGTCATGAACACTGAAGCTTTCTTT

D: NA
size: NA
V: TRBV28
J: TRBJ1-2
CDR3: CASSLDAVGIGGYTF
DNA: TGTGCCAGCAGTTTAGACGCCGTAGGGATAGGAGGCTACACCTTC

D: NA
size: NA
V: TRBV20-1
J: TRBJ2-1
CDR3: CSASSSELYNEQFF
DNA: TGCAGTGCTAGTTCTAGCGAACTCTACAATGAGCAGTTCTTC

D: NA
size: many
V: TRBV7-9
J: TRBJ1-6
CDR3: CASSPPEGSNSPLHF
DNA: TGTGCCAGCAGCCCCCCCGAGGGGTCCAATTCACCCCTCCACTTT

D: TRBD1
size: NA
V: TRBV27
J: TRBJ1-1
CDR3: CASGQGGAWTEAFF
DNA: TGTGCCAGCGGGCAGGGGGGGGCCTGGACTGAAGCTTTCTTT

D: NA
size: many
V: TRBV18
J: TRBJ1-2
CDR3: CASSPEGGNYGYTF
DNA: TGTGCCAGCTCACCAGAAGGCGGAAACTATGGCTACACCTTC

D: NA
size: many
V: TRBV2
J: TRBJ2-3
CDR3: CASRASQTPRTDTQYF
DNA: TGTGCCAGCAGAGCCAGTCAAACCCCCCGCACAGATACGCAGTATTTT

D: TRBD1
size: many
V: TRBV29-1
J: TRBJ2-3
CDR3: CSVEAYGTGGTDTQYF
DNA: TGCAGCGTTGAGGCCTACGGGACAGGGGGCACAGATACGCAGTATTTT

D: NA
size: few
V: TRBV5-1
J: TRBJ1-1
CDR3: CASSLDGGRLDTEAFF
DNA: TGCGCCAGCAGCTTGGATGGGGGTCGTTTAGACACTGAAGCTTTCTTT

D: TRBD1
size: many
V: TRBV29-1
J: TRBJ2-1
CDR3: CSAEGDRGRYNEQFF
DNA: TGCAGCGCCGAGGGTGACAGGGGACGATACAATGAGCAGTTCTTC

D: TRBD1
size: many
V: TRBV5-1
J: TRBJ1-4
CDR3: CASSLTTGGDEKLFF
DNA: TGCGCCAGCAGCCTGACGACAGGGGGAGATGAAAAACTGTTTTTT

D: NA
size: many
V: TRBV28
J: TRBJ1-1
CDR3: CASRGGGLAYTEAFF
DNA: TGTGCCAGCAGGGGGGGGGGCCTAGCCTACACTGAAGCTTTCTTT

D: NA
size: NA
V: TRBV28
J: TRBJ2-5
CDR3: CASSSPYSVLGMETQYF
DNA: TGTGCCAGCAGTTCGCCCTATAGCGTGCTGGGAATGGAGACCCAGTACTTC

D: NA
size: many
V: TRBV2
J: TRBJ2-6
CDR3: CASSEALLGANVLTF
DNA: TGTGCCAGCAGTGAAGCGCTTTTGGGGGCCAACGTCCTGACTTTC

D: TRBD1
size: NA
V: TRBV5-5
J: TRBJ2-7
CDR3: CAIQDRAWKYEQYF
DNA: TGTGCCATCCAGGACAGGGCGTGGAAATACGAGCAGTACTTC

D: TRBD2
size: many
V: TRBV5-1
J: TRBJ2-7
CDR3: CASSLASSGYSEQYF
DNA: TGCGCCAGCAGCTTGGCCTCTAGCGGATATTCCGAGCAGTACTTC

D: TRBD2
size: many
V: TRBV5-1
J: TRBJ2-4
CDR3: CASSLEIAGTKNIQYF
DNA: TGCGCCAGCAGCTTGGAGATAGCGGGGACCAAAAACATTCAGTACTTC

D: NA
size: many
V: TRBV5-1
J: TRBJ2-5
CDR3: CASSMTRRGWETQYF
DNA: TGCGCCAGCAGCATGACTAGAAGGGGTTGGGAGACCCAGTACTTC

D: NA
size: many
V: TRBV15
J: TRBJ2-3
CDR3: CATSGRGRGTDTQYF
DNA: TGTGCCACCAGCGGGCGGGGGCGAGGCACAGATACGCAGTATTTT

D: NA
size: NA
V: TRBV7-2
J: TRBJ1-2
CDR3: CASSSAWADGHGYTF
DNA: TGTGCCAGCAGCTCAGCTTGGGCCGACGGTCATGGCTACACCTTC

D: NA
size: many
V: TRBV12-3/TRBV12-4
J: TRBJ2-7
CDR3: CASSFGLTYYEQYF
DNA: TGTGCCAGCAGTTTTGGCCTGACGTACTACGAGCAGTACTTC

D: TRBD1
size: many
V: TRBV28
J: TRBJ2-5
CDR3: CASSSIRDSHQETQYF
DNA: TGTGCCAGCAGTTCAATCCGGGACAGTCACCAAGAGACCCAGTACTTC

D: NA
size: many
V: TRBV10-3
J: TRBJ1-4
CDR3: CAISESMGKGNEKLFF
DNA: TGTGCCATCAGTGAGTCGATGGGGAAGGGGAATGAAAAACTGTTTTTT

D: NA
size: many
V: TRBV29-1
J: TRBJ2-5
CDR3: CSVEDASVDSSETQYF
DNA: TGCAGCGTTGAAGATGCGTCTGTGGACAGTTCGGAGACCCAGTACTTC

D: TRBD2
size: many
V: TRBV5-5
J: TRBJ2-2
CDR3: CASRAPGTRLPGELFF
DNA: TGTGCCAGCAGAGCCCCCGGGACTAGACTCCCGGGGGAGCTGTTTTTT

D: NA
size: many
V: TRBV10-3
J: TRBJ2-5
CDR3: CAISEVPGGTETQYF
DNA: TGTGCCATCAGTGAGGTTCCGGGGGGCACGGAGACCCAGTACTTC

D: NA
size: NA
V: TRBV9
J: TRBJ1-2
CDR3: CARSATGYGYTF
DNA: TGTGCCCGCAGCGCCACTGGCTATGGCTACACCTTC

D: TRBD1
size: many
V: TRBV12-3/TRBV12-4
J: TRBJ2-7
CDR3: CASSRQGSGEQYF
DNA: TGTGCCAGCAGTCGACAGGGGTCGGGGGAGCAGTACTTC

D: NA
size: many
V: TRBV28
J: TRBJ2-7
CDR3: CASTQRYEQYF
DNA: TGTGCCAGCACCCAGAGATACGAGCAGTACTTC

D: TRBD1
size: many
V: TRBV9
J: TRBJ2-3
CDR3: CASSVGTGPGTQYF
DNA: TGTGCCAGCAGCGTAGGGACAGGCCCCGGTACGCAGTATTTT

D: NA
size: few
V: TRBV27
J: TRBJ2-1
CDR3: CASSLDVATVQFF
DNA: TGTGCCAGCAGTTTAGATGTGGCGACGGTGCAGTTCTTC

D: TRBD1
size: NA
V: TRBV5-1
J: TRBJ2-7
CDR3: CASSSTGDHYEQYF
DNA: TGCGCCAGCAGCTCAACAGGGGATCACTACGAGCAGTACTTC

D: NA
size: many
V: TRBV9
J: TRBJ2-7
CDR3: CASSVADYPYEQYF
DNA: TGTGCCAGCAGCGTGGCGGACTACCCCTACGAGCAGTACTTC

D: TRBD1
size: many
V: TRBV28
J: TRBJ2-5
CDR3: CASRNSGTGGLETQYF
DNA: TGTGCCAGCAGAAACTCCGGGACAGGGGGCTTAGAGACCCAGTACTTC

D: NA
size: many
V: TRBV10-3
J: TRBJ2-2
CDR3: CAISPLDPSAGELFF
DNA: TGTGCCATCAGCCCTCTCGATCCTAGCGCCGGGGAGCTGTTTTTT

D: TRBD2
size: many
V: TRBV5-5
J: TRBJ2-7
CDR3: CASNQAGGTYEQYF
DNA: TGTGCCAGCAACCAAGCGGGGGGGACCTACGAGCAGTACTTC

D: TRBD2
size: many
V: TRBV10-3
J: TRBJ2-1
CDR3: CAIKGLAGGPYNEQFF
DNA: TGTGCCATCAAGGGACTAGCGGGGGGACCATACAATGAGCAGTTCTTC

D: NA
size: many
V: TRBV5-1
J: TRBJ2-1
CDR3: CASNLGQPDNEQFF
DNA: TGCGCCAGCAACTTAGGACAGCCGGACAATGAGCAGTTCTTC

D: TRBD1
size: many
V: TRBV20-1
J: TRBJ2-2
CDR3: CSADSRDRYTGELFF
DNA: TGCAGTGCTGACTCCCGGGACAGATACACCGGGGAGCTGTTTTTT

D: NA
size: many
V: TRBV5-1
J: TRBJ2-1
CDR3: CASSSNPRSSYNEQFF
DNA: TGCGCCAGCAGCTCTAACCCCCGAAGCTCCTACAATGAGCAGTTCTTC

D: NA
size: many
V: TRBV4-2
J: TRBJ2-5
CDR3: CASSQGGETQYF
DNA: TGTGCCAGCAGCCAAGGAGGAGAGACCCAGTACTTC

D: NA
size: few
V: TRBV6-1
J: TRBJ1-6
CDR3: CASSEAMRVGLYNSPLHF
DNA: TGTGCCAGCAGTGAAGCGATGAGGGTCGGTCTCTATAATTCACCCCTCCACTTT

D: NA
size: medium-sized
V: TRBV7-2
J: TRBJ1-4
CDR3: CASSLGEGIEKLFF
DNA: TGTGCCAGCAGCCTAGGGGAGGGAATCGAAAAACTGTTTTTT

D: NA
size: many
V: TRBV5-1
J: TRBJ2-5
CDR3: CASRTSQETQYF
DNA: TGCGCCAGCCGAACTAGCCAAGAGACCCAGTACTTC

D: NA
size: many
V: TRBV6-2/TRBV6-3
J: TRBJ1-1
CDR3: CASSNRQVDGTEAFF
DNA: TGTGCCAGCAGTAATAGACAGGTCGACGGGACTGAAGCTTTCTTT

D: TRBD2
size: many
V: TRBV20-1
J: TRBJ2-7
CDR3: CSATPLAGERYEQYF
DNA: TGCAGTGCTACGCCCCTAGCGGGAGAACGCTACGAGCAGTACTTC

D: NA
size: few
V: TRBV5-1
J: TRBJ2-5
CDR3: CASNQGGGETQYF
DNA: TGCGCCAGCAACCAGGGAGGCGGGGAGACCCAGTACTTC

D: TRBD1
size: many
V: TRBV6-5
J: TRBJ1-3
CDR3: CASSWGQGVSSGNTIYF
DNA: TGTGCCAGCAGTTGGGGACAGGGGGTTAGCTCTGGAAACACCATATATTTT

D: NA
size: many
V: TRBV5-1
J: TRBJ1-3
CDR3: CASTTDSGNTIYF
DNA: TGCGCCAGCACAACGGATTCTGGAAACACCATATATTTT